Listed below are T cell receptor beta chains from one sample, sequenced in a study of shared clonotypes between healthy human individuals. Clones were read by immunoSEQ multiplex PCR, and TCRdb kept only the in-frame ones, dropping some. Of fewer than 3 million clones in the sample, around 90% are singletons; the top ten hold 0.3% to 0.45%. Sequenced: naive CD4+ T cells from PBMCs. These receptors were obtained from a man younger than 35 in good health. Some clones in this sample may be carry-over from other donors' samples. Each CDR3 is given with its conserved first and last residue. The D gene is left open where the match is weak.

j_gene: TRBJ2-7
d_gene: TRBD2
v_gene: TRBV10-1
CDR3aa: CASSPGLAGGNYEQYF

j_gene: TRBJ2-5
d_gene: -
v_gene: TRBV28
CDR3aa: CASSLWTHQETQYF

j_gene: TRBJ1-1
d_gene: -
v_gene: TRBV13
CDR3aa: CASSLGSGRNTEAFF

j_gene: TRBJ1-2
d_gene: TRBD1
v_gene: TRBV29-1
CDR3aa: CSVEFIGGSNYGYTF

j_gene: TRBJ2-5
d_gene: -
v_gene: TRBV7-2
CDR3aa: CASSFTETQYF

j_gene: TRBJ1-1
d_gene: -
v_gene: TRBV7-9
CDR3aa: CASSYHTVPLSEAFF

j_gene: TRBJ2-7
d_gene: -
v_gene: TRBV11-3
CDR3aa: CASSLAVGGEQYF

j_gene: TRBJ2-1
d_gene: -
v_gene: TRBV19
CDR3aa: CASSIARGRYNEQFF

j_gene: TRBJ1-2
d_gene: -
v_gene: TRBV5-4
CDR3aa: CASSLAGVYGYTF

j_gene: TRBJ2-7
d_gene: -
v_gene: TRBV14
CDR3aa: CASAYGPYEQYF

j_gene: TRBJ1-6
d_gene: -
v_gene: TRBV11-2
CDR3aa: CASSLGGRLHF

j_gene: TRBJ1-3
d_gene: TRBD1
v_gene: TRBV6-1
CDR3aa: CASSVITGDTDTIYF

j_gene: TRBJ2-1
d_gene: -
v_gene: TRBV15
CDR3aa: CATSRDLIPNEQFF

j_gene: TRBJ1-3
d_gene: TRBD1
v_gene: TRBV2
CDR3aa: CASTGTGSGNTIYF

j_gene: TRBJ1-2
d_gene: -
v_gene: TRBV28
CDR3aa: CASSLGGATYGYTF

j_gene: TRBJ2-3
d_gene: -
v_gene: TRBV4-2
CDR3aa: CASSQTRGASGTDTQYF

j_gene: TRBJ2-3
d_gene: TRBD2
v_gene: TRBV7-8
CDR3aa: CASSSLAGSTDTQYF

j_gene: TRBJ2-5
d_gene: -
v_gene: TRBV7-2
CDR3aa: CASSSRGVGETQYF

j_gene: TRBJ2-2
d_gene: -
v_gene: TRBV5-4
CDR3aa: CASSRGGRSNTGELFF

j_gene: TRBJ2-7
d_gene: -
v_gene: TRBV11-1
CDR3aa: CASSSLSRGHRYEQYF

j_gene: TRBJ2-3
d_gene: TRBD2
v_gene: TRBV7-3
CDR3aa: CASSLGTSALTDTQYF

j_gene: TRBJ2-5
d_gene: -
v_gene: TRBV27
CDR3aa: CASSLYRGVSVQETQYF

j_gene: TRBJ1-6
d_gene: -
v_gene: TRBV4-1
CDR3aa: CASSQDQSRGGIHSPLHF

j_gene: TRBJ2-4
d_gene: -
v_gene: TRBV7-2
CDR3aa: CASSLSSSNIQYF

j_gene: TRBJ2-3
d_gene: TRBD2
v_gene: TRBV19
CDR3aa: CASSSWTSGRALDTQYF

j_gene: TRBJ1-1
d_gene: -
v_gene: TRBV28
CDR3aa: CASSLVDPLNTEAFF

j_gene: TRBJ2-7
d_gene: TRBD1
v_gene: TRBV10-3
CDR3aa: CAISDSGGYEQYF

j_gene: TRBJ1-1
d_gene: -
v_gene: TRBV19
CDR3aa: CASSEGNTEAFF

j_gene: TRBJ1-5
d_gene: TRBD1
v_gene: TRBV6-1
CDR3aa: CASSERTGSNQPQHF

j_gene: TRBJ1-2
d_gene: TRBD1
v_gene: TRBV7-8
CDR3aa: CASSTGGGQGLSGYTF

j_gene: TRBJ2-1
d_gene: -
v_gene: TRBV4-1
CDR3aa: CASSQFYPDPSSYNEQFF

j_gene: TRBJ2-2
d_gene: TRBD2
v_gene: TRBV6-5
CDR3aa: CASIASGRDTGELFF

j_gene: TRBJ2-5
d_gene: -
v_gene: TRBV5-1
CDR3aa: CASSLAGDQETQYF

j_gene: TRBJ1-2
d_gene: -
v_gene: TRBV5-1
CDR3aa: CASSSAGTEGYGYTF

j_gene: TRBJ2-3
d_gene: -
v_gene: TRBV28
CDR3aa: CASSRGSTDTQYF

j_gene: TRBJ1-1
d_gene: -
v_gene: TRBV5-1
CDR3aa: CASSPTGANTEAFF

j_gene: TRBJ1-1
d_gene: -
v_gene: TRBV7-2
CDR3aa: CASSSVGGGTEAFF

j_gene: TRBJ1-2
d_gene: -
v_gene: TRBV5-1
CDR3aa: CASSLDRVAYGYTF

j_gene: TRBJ2-5
d_gene: TRBD2
v_gene: TRBV18
CDR3aa: CASSPTSVPAQYF

j_gene: TRBJ2-7
d_gene: -
v_gene: TRBV7-2
CDR3aa: CASSLGQGSSYEQYF

j_gene: TRBJ1-2
d_gene: -
v_gene: TRBV6-1
CDR3aa: CASRPGQGLGFGYTF

j_gene: TRBJ2-3
d_gene: -
v_gene: TRBV10-3
CDR3aa: CAISEESASTDTQYF

j_gene: TRBJ2-7
d_gene: -
v_gene: TRBV20-1
CDR3aa: CSAHLGNEQYF

j_gene: TRBJ1-4
d_gene: -
v_gene: TRBV19
CDR3aa: CASSLRGGQLFF

j_gene: TRBJ1-4
d_gene: -
v_gene: TRBV5-8
CDR3aa: CASSPGQGNTEKLFF

j_gene: TRBJ2-7
d_gene: -
v_gene: TRBV7-8
CDR3aa: CASSFGAYEQYF

j_gene: TRBJ2-7
d_gene: -
v_gene: TRBV10-3
CDR3aa: CAISESGGANYEQYF

j_gene: TRBJ2-7
d_gene: -
v_gene: TRBV4-2
CDR3aa: CASSQDLGPKEQYF

j_gene: TRBJ2-3
d_gene: -
v_gene: TRBV5-1
CDR3aa: CASSLEARSTDTQYF

j_gene: TRBJ2-5
d_gene: -
v_gene: TRBV25-1
CDR3aa: CASSEGARETQYF

j_gene: TRBJ1-4
d_gene: -
v_gene: TRBV28
CDR3aa: CASKRGLNEKLFF

j_gene: TRBJ2-7
d_gene: -
v_gene: TRBV30
CDR3aa: CAWSAGRYEQYF

j_gene: TRBJ2-1
d_gene: -
v_gene: TRBV7-9
CDR3aa: CASSLAHLAGEQFF